This section outlines one TCR beta chain sequence together with its context. The data belong to a study of blood T cell repertoires in COVID-19. On the study more broadly: Samples came from the United States, Italy and Spain, spanning acute and convalescent COVID-19. Sources were T cells, B-cell-depleted T cells, or PBMCs; the material itself was cDNA or gDNA.

As handled by the study authors: Estimation of nucleated cell counts was performed using reference gene primer amplification. Sequencing used immunoSEQ multiplex PCR; TCRdb keeps in-frame clones, though not all of them. V and J calls and clone size are as listed in that table; D and trimming were resolved from the DNA. Of some 210,000 clones listed, 89% are singletons. V gave up 0 bases and J gave up 4 bases, with 5 bases separating them. CDR1 and CDR2 (germline): SGDLS, YYNGEE. This CDR3 has 14 amino acids. Sequenced input: peripheral blood. The TCR was taken from a woman between 40 and 55 years old with acute or convalescent COVID-19. J is TRBJ2-6 and V is TRBV9, with unresolved D. The CDR3 loop is CASSVGPGANVLTF. The CDR3 DNA reads as TGTGCCAGCAGCGTAGGGCCCGGGGCCAACGTCCTGACTTTC.